What follows is one T cell receptor beta chain and its context. No antigen is known for it. No clone much larger than this one lies a single base away; base qualities are absent. CDR1 and CDR2, per the germline V gene, are MNHEY and SVGAGI. V loses 0 bases of germline sequence and J loses 8 bases, and the interval between the two ends is 11 bases. The CDR3 holds 14 amino acids from the cysteine to the phenylalanine. CDR3 DNA only is kept here, 42 bases in frame from base 1. This entry is derived from a study of T cells in Graves' hyperthyroidism and ophthalmopathy (dated by TCRdb to the late 2010s). Regarding the study in general: Peripheral blood samples were taken at the time of initial diagnosis, prior to any treatment. To identify TCR V-J signatures that set the groups apart, the researchers used a discovery cohort of more than 95 patients, made up of under 50 with Graves' ophthalmopathy and some 60 with stable Graves' hyperthyroidism. Prospective prediction of ophthalmopathy was tested in an independent validation cohort consisting of some 20 hyperthyroidism patients and some 16 patients who later progressed to ophthalmopathy. For training and testing, the 110 or so patients in the discovery cohort were randomly divided in a 7:3 ratio. In roughly six Graves' hyperthyroidism patients, the study also compared T-cell repertoires from thyroid tissue with T-cell repertoires from blood. After sampling, hyperthyroidism patients received methimazole starting at 30 mg daily, and ophthalmopathy patients received high-dose intravenous methylprednisolone. The paper reports TCR Vbeta CDR3 sequencing of more than 120 peripheral blood samples: approximately 41 ophthalmopathy, 75 to 80 hyperthyroidism and 17 progressor patients.

Moderately to severely active disease, a Clinical Activity Score of at least 3, a NOSPECS grade of at least 4, and a duration under 3 months were present in ophthalmopathy patients. The study excluded patients with uncontrolled infections, other autoimmune diseases, pregnancy or lactation. Diagnoses were based on clinical symptoms, serum thyroxine and TRAb, thyroid ultrasound and orbital computed tomography. PBMCs were isolated from 10 ml of fresh peripheral blood by Ficoll-Paque density gradient centrifugation. Total RNA was extracted with Trizol reagent, and quality was checked on an Agilent 2100 Bioanalyzer. Paper-wide results and their limitations: In validation, the model predicted progression to ophthalmopathy with 65% to 71% sensitivity and approximately 78% specificity, a median of 6.5 months before onset. Blood samples also contained most of the expanded thyroid clonotypes (frequency above 0.001), which suggests that blood repertoires may reflect thyroid immune responses. Ophthalmopathy was separated from stable hyperthyroidism by a 13 V-J signature model, with roughly 88% sensitivity and 81% to 82% specificity obtained in cross-validation and 80%/75% obtained in testing. No statistical method was used to fix the sample size in advance, and group allocation was not hidden from the investigators.

The TCR beta CDR3 regions were amplified from RNA transcripts. For the first round of RT-PCR on the TCR CDR3, the HTBI primer set was used together with the Qiagen OneStep RT-PCR kit. Libraries were constructed in a second round of multiplex PCR, after which size selection and purification were carried out. Libraries were sequenced paired-end with 100 bp reads on an Illumina HiSeq2000. The original pipeline was this. SOAPnuke was used to process the raw data, throwing out any read that contained adapters or uncalled bases, had a mean Phred below 15, or lacked an exact constant-primer or identifier match. COPE v1.2.5 was used to merge high-quality paired reads, and clonotypes were defined as unique nucleotide sequences. MiTCR v1.1 was used to align clonotypes to the IMGT TRBV, TRBD and TRBJ reference segments. The analysis was restricted to V-J combinations with a frequency above 0.0001, which together covered just over 98% of the repertoires. The TCS score was defined as the ratio of F50 (clonal expansion) to E x V (chaos), calculated using BLOSUM62-based TCRdist between CDR3 peptides within each V-J. Welch's t-statistics and random forest reduced 500 to 650 V-J features to some 14, which were used in a naive Bayes classifier (R e1071). The public sequencing data were trimmed at Q25 with fastp and processed into clonotypes with MiXCR by TCRdb, which kept only in-frame beta chains. Rows with one shared CDR3 protein collapse into an entry with the most common genes and DNA. TCRdb's processing, not the authors', yielded these V and J calls. The table for this sample lists approximately 520,000 distinct CDR3 sequences; roughly a quarter of them were counted only once. 11% of the sample rests with the top ten.

This TCR was recovered from a woman in her twenties or thirties with Graves' ophthalmopathy. The receptor chain draws on TRBV6-5 and TRBJ1-5, with the D gene not clear enough to name. The sequencing sample was made of blood. The DNA sequence follows: TGTGCCAGCAGTTACTCGGGCAGCGTGGAGCCCCAGCATTTT. It translates as CASSYSGSVEPQHF.